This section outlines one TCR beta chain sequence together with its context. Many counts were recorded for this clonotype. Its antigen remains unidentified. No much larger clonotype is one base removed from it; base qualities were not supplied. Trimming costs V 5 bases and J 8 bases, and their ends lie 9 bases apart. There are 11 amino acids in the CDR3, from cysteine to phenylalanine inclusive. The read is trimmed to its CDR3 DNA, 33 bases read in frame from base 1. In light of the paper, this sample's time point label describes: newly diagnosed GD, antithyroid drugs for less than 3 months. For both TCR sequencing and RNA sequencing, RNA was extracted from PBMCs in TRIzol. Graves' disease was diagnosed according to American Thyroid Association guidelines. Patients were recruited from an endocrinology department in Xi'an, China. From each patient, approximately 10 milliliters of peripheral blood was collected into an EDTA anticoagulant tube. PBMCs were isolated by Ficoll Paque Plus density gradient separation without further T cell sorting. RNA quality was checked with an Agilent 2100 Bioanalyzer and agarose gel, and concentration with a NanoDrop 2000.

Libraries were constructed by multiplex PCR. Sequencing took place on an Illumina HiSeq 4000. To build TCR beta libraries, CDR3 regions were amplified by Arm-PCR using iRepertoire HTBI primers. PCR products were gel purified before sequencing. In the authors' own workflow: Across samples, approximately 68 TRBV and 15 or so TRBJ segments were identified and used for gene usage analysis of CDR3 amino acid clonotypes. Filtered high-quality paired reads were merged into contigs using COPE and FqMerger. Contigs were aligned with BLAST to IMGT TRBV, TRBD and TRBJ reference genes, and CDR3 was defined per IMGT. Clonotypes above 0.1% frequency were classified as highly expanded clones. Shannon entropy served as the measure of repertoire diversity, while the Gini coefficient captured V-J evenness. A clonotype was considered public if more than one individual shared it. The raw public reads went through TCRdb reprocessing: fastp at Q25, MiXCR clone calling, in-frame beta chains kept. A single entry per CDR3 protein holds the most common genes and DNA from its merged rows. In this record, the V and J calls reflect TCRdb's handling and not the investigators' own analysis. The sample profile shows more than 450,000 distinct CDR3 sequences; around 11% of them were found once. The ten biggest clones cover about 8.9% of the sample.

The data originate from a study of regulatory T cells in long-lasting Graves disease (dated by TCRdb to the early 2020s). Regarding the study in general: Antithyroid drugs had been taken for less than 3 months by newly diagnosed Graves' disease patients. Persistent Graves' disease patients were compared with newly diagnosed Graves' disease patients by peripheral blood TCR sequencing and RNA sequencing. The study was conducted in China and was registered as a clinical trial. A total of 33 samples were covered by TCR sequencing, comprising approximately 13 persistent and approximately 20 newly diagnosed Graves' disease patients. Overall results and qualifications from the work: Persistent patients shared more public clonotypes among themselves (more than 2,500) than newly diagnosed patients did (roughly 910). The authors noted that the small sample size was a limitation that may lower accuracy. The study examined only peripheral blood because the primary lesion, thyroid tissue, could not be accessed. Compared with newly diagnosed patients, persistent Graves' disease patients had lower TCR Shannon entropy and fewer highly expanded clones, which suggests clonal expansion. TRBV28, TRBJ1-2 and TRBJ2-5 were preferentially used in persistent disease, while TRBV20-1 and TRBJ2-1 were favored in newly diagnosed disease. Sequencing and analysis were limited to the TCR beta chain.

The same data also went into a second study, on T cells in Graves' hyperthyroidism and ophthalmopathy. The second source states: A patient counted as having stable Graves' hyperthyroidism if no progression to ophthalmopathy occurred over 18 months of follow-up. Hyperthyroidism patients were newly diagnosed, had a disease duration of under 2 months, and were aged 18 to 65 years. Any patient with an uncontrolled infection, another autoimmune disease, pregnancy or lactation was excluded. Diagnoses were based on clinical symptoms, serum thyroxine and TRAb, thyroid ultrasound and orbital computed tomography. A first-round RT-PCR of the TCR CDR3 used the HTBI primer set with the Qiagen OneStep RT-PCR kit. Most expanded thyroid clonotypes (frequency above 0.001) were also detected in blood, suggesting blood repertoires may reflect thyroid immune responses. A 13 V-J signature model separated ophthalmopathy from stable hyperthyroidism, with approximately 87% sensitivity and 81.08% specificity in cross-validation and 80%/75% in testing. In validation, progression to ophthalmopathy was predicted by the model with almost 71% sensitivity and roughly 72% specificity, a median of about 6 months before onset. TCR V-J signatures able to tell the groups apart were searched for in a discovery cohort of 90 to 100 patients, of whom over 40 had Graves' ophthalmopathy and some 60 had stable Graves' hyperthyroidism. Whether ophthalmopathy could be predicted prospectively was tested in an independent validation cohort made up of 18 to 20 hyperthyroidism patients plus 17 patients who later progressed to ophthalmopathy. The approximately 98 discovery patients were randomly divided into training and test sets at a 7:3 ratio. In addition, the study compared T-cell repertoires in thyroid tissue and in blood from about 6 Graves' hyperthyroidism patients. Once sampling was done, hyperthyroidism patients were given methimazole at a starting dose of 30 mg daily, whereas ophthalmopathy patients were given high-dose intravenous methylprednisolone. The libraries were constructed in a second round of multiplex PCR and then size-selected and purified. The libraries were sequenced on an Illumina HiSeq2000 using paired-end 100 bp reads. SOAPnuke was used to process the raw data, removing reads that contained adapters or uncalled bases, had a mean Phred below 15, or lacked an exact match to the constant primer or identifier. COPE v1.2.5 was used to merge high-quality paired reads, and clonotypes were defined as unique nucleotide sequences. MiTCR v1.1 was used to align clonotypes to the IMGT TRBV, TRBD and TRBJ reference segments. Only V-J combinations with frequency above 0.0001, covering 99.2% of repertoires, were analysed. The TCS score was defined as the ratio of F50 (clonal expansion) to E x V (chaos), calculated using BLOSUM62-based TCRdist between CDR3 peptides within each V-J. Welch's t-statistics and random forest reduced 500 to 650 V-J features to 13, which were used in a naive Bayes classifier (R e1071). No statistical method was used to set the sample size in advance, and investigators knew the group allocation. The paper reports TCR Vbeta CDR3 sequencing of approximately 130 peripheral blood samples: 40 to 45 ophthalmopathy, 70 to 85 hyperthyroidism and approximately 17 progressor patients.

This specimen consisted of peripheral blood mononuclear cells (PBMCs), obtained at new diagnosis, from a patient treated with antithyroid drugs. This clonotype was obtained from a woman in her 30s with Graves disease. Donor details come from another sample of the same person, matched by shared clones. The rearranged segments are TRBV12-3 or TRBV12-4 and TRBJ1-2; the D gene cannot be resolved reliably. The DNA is TGTGCCAGCAGTGTCAGATTAGGCTACACCTTC. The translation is CASSVRLGYTF.